Below, 11 T cell receptor beta chains from the same sample are listed, as sequenced in a study of early T cells in non-severe SARS-CoV-2 infection. TCRdb re-called the 5' RACE reads through MiXCR, storing one row per CDR3 protein. Of about 110,000 distinct CDR3 sequences listed, 10% to 15% are singletons. Here the sequenced sample was whole blood, taken at baseline. Source of these receptors: an adult who was a healthcare worker with PCR-confirmed SARS-CoV-2 infection or an uninfected control (not recorded which).

This rearrangement joins TRBV6-6 to TRBJ2-3; TRBD1 matches at 9 bases. Trimming at V came to 4 bases and at J to 2 bases, leaving 4 bases not matched to a gene. Germline values: CDR1 MNHNY, CDR2 SVGAGI (reference sequence). The CDR3 loop spans 15 amino acids. Here the CDR3 DNA reads TGTGCCAGCAGTTGGGGACAGGGCCCCACAGATACGCAGTATTTT. Translating gives CASSWGQGPTDTQYF.

This clonotype was detected ten times or more. The J gene is TRBJ2-7, the V gene TRBV7-8, with 7 bases aligning to TRBD2. V dropped 8 bases and J dropped 0; count of bases not matched to a gene: 10. The CDR3 runs to 15 residues. Germline-derived CDR1 and CDR2 are SGHVS and FQNEAQ. The CDR3 DNA is TGTGCCAGCTCCGCCCTAGCGGTGTCCTCCTACGAGCAGTACTTC. This gives the protein CASSALAVSSYEQYF.

The J gene is TRBJ2-7, the V gene TRBV29-1; TRBD1 is a possible D gene (6 bases). In germline, CDR1 is SQVTM, CDR2 ANQGSEA. The CDR3 loop spans 11 amino acids. Trimming cost V 5 bases and J 5 bases, with 10 bases left between them. The CDR3 protein is CSVSGGHEQYF. CDR3 nucleotide sequence: TGCAGCGTTTCTGGGGGCCACGAGCAGTACTTC.

This clonotype was observed a few times. The V gene is TRBV7-2, the J gene TRBJ1-2; D unresolved. CDR1 is SGHTA and CDR2 is FQGNSA in the germline V gene. V lost 5 bases and J lost 1, with 29 bases in between. This CDR3 has 20 residues. For the CDR3, the DNA is TGTGCCAGCAGCCGGATCCAGACACCCCGACGTGGCACCCTTAACTATGGCTACACCTTC. The encoded protein is CASSRIQTPRRGTLNYGYTF.

V usage is TRBV7-6 and J usage is TRBJ2-7, with 9 bases identical to TRBD1. Germline V gene sequence: CDR1 SGHVS, CDR2 FNYEAQ. The trim removed 5 bases at V and 5 bases at J, leaving 13 bases unmatched. This CDR3 has 16 amino acids. The DNA for the CDR3 is TGTGCCAGCAGCACTAGCTGGGGACAGGGAACCCACGAGCAGTACTTC. Residues: CASSTSWGQGTHEQYF.

Comments on this clonotype: A read error may be the cause here, since a much bigger clone is one base away. V and J are TRBV9 and TRBJ2-3; 9 nucleotides line up with TRBD2. CDR1 is SGDLS and CDR2 is YYNGEE in the germline V gene. V lost 2 bases and J lost 1; bases outside the gene matches: 2. CDR3 length: 15 residues. The CDR3 reads CASSVVAGGTDTQYF. CDR3 sequence (DNA): TGTGCCAGCAGCGTGGTAGCGGGGGGCACAGATACGCAGTATTTT.

This clonotype was detected many times. This chain uses TRBV9 with TRBJ2-3, with D perhaps given as TRBD1 or TRBD2 (5 bases each). Germline V gene data show CDR1 as SGDLS and CDR2 as YYNGEE. The CDR3 is 14 residues long. V was pared by 4 bases and J by 0 bases, with 9 bases between. CDR3 amino acids: CASSQGPSTDTQYF. For the CDR3, the DNA is TGTGCCAGCAGCCAGGGACCAAGCACAGATACGCAGTATTTT.

The gene calls are TRBV3-1 and TRBJ2-1; D unclear. V lost 7 bases, J lost 6 bases, and 16 bases lay in between. Per the germline V gene, CDR1 is LGHDT and CDR2 is YNNKEL (reference sequence). There are 14 residues in the CDR3. In DNA form, the CDR3 reads TGTGCCAGCAATCGTAGGGCCGGTTCCAATGAGCAGTTCTTC. Translation: CASNRRAGSNEQFF.

This clonotype occurred many times. The chain recombines TRBV9 with TRBJ1-4; 10 positions match TRBD1. Trimming took 1 base from V and 8 from J; bases not matched to a gene: 5. Per germline, CDR1 SGDLS and CDR2 YYNGEE. The CDR3 runs to 15 residues. CDR3 coding DNA: TGTGCCAGCAGCGTATTTGGGACAGGGGACGAAAAACTGTTTTTT. This gives the protein CASSVFGTGDEKLFF.

The CDR3 DNA is TGTGCCAGCCTCCCGACAGGGGTGAACACCGGGGAGCTGTTTTTT. It yields the protein CASLPTGVNTGELFF. The rearrangement uses TRBV6-1 and TRBJ2-2; 8 positions match TRBD1. The V segment lost 8 bases and the J segment 1 base; nucleotides outside the gene matches: 6. The germline gives CDR1 MNHNS, CDR2 SASEGT. This CDR3 comprises 15 residues.

This clonotype was counted a few times. The chain carries TRBV7-9 and TRBJ2-7; D is ambiguous. The CDR3 totals 14 residues. The germline V gene has CDR1 SEHNR and CDR2 FQNEAQ (reference sequence). V was shortened by 3 bases and J by 5 bases, with 14 bases between the two germline ends. Here the CDR3 DNA reads TGTGCCAGCAGCTTTGACGGACCGAACCACGAGCAGTACTTC. This sequence encodes CASSFDGPNHEQYF.